A single TCR beta chain is shown here with its context. This clone is medium-sized (0.01 to 0.1%) in its sample. No antigen is known for it. No much larger clonotype is one base removed from it; base qualities were not supplied. CDR3 length: 13 amino acids, cysteine to phenylalanine. Only the CDR3 DNA is retained, 39 bases long and in frame from the first base. The junction shows trimming of 11 bases on V and 0 bases on J, plus 10 bases between the germline ends. The data are from a study of metastatic and nonmetastatic thyroid tumors (dated by TCRdb to 2020 to 2021). Regarding the research as a whole: Repertoires were compared across peripheral blood and tumor or nodule tissue samples from malignant and benign thyroid patients. General study outcomes and caveats: In both blood and tumor samples, TCR beta diversity was reported to be significantly higher in malignant tumors than in benign nodules.

Library method: PCR. The run used an Illumina HiSeq 4000. High-throughput sequencing was used to profile the TCR beta-chain CDR3 region of every patient. Concerning the study's data processing: The researchers built a classifier to tell apart papillary thyroid cancer patients with distant metastasis, based on CDR3 differences among clinicopathological groups. Repertoire diversity was assessed with the Shannon index, and tumor-blood repertoire similarity with the Morisita-Horn index. TCRdb ran its own pipeline on the public reads, namely fastp trimming at Q25 and MiXCR clone calling, and kept in-frame beta chains. The V and J calls reflect TCRdb's pipeline rather than the authors' work. For this sample the table gives some 14,000 clones, of which 9.5% to 15% were detected only once. The ten largest make up more than 12% of the sample. No treatment had been received by any patient before thyroid surgery. Using T-cell receptor beta sequencing, the study looked back at clinical samples from patients collected from about 2011 to 2018.

Sequencing was performed on blood. This sequence was found in a female donor with papillary thyroid cancer or a benign thyroid nodule (not recorded which). Some clones in this sample may be carry-over from other donors' samples. The chain employs TRBV12-3 or TRBV12-4 and TRBJ2-2; TRBD2 is possibly the D segment (5 matching bases). The CDR3 protein is CADRGPNTGELFF. The bases read TGTGCCGACCGGGGTCCGAACACCGGGGAGCTGTTTTTT.